This T cell receptor beta chain was profiled in a study of T cell repertoires in cytomegalovirus infection. Study context: Public TCR beta signatures marked donors with CMV infection and the matching HLA.

CDR3 length equals 16 residues. From germline, CDR1 is LNHDA and CDR2 SQIVND (reference sequence). Trimming stripped 9 bases from V and 1 base from J, with 21 bases between. Many counts were recorded for this clonotype. One entry per CDR3 protein, called by TCRdb with MiXCR from the reads. Of approximately 240,000 distinct CDR3 sequences listed, roughly an eighth are singletons. Specimen: PBMCs. The chain combines TRBV19 with TRBJ1-1; no firm D call. This TCR derives from a human donor in good health (CMV status not recorded). Some clones in this sample may be carry-over from other donors' samples. The CDR3 DNA reads as TGTGCCAGCCACGGCGCTGTTGACGGATCGAACACTGAAGCTTTCTTT. Protein product: CASHGAVDGSNTEAFF. The full variable domain, in which reference TRBV19 and TRBJ1-1 provide the parts outside the CDR3, is DGGITQSPKYLFRKEGQNVTLSCEQNLNHDAMYWYRQDPGQGLRLIYYSQIVNDFQKGDIAEGYSVSREKKESFPLTVTSAQKNPTAFYLCASHGAVDGSNTEAFFGQGTRLTVV.